The entry below gives a single TCR beta chain sequence along with its context. One end of the junction varies from germline; a read error may be responsible. Autologous stem cell transplantation was followed by relapse in every patient, and brentuximab vedotin exposure varied. The source of the sample is a study of PD-1 blockade in classical Hodgkin lymphoma. Germline CDR1 reads SQVTM; CDR2 reads ANQGSEA. The CDR3 runs 15 residues. Sequenced by immunoSEQ multiplex PCR; TCRdb stores in-frame clones only, minus some. The sample lists about 15,000 clones, just over 85% occurring once. The specimen was peripheral blood mononuclear cells (PBMCs), collected at baseline. This TCR came from a human donor with classical Hodgkin lymphoma. The chain recombines TRBV29-1 with TRBJ2-2; 7 bases match TRBD1. The CDR3 is CNVARRQGGTGELFF. CDR3 in DNA: TGCAACGTTGCCCGACGACAGGGTGGAACCGGGGAGCTGTTTTTT.